This record concerns one T cell receptor beta chain sequence. These data are taken from a study of blood T cells in healthy people across ages. The authors ran a second PCR of roughly 6 to 11 cycles using a sample-barcoded 5' primer and a J-beta primer mix. Each CDR3 protein gets one entry after TCRdb re-called the 5' RACE reads with MiXCR. Of over 1,200,000 distinct CDR3 sequences listed, approximately 59% were seen once; the top ten hold more than 6%. Trimming removed 5 bases from V and 1 base from J, with 8 bases in between. The CDR3 is made up of 12 amino acids. Per germline, CDR1 DFQATT and CDR2 SNEGSKA (reference sequence).

The clonotype comes from a man aged 18 to 30 in good health. The chain combines TRBV20-1 with TRBJ1-1; no firm D call. Sequenced material: blood. The CDR3 protein is CSASTTNTEAFF. CDR3 nucleotide sequence: TGCAGTGCTTCTACTACGAACACTGAAGCTTTCTTT.